The rows below give T cell receptor beta chains drawn from one sample of a study of cytomegalovirus exposure and HLA in healthy donors. TCRdb's table, derived via immunoSEQ multiplex PCR, lists solely in-frame clones and lacks some. Seen here are over 110,000 clones, around 82% observed once, and the top ten hold around 6.6%. Sequencing was carried out using PBMCs. The receptors stem from a woman between 40 and 55 years old in good health and CMV-seropositive. Each CDR3 is given with its conserved first and last residue. D genes are given only for firm matches. The size of a clone is reported for some rows only, either as once, few or many, or as a class for expanded clones.

CDR3 protein,CDR3 DNA,J gene,V gene,clone size,CDR3 length,D gene
CASNGQGAYEQYF,TGTGCCAGCAATGGACAGGGAGCCTACGAGCAGTACTTC,TRBJ2-7,TRBV21-1,NA,13,NA
CASSKGTSGSYNEQFF,TGCGCCAGCAGCAAAGGTACTAGCGGCTCCTACAATGAGCAGTTCTTC,TRBJ2-1,TRBV5-1,NA,16,TRBD2
CASTLSGGTRRRNGNTIYF,TGTGCCAGCACCCTATCAGGGGGTACTCGCCGTAGGAATGGAAACACCATATATTTT,TRBJ1-3,TRBV5-4,NA,19,TRBD1
CASTRGGGMNTEAFF,TGTGCCAGCACTCGGGGCGGGGGGATGAACACTGAAGCTTTCTTT,TRBJ1-1,TRBV5-5,NA,15,NA
CASSLAPDWTSGYNEQFF,TGCGCCAGCAGCTTGGCGCCGGATTGGACTAGCGGTTACAATGAGCAGTTCTTC,TRBJ2-1,TRBV5-1,NA,18,TRBD2
CATGPGREQYF,TGTGCCACTGGGCCAGGGCGCGAGCAGTACTTC,TRBJ2-7,TRBV10-3,NA,11,NA
CASSQPGGAYGYTF,TGCGCCAGCAGCCAGCCAGGGGGCGCCTATGGCTACACCTTC,TRBJ1-2,TRBV4-1,NA,14,TRBD1
CASSSHLQREDTGELFF,TGTGCCAGCAGCTCCCACCTTCAGCGGGAGGACACCGGGGAGCTGTTTTTT,TRBJ2-2,TRBV7-9,NA,17,TRBD2
CSVTTLSYNEQFF,TGCAGCGTGACTACCCTCTCCTACAATGAGCAGTTCTTC,TRBJ2-1,TRBV29-1,NA,13,NA
CASSPRGSGRAGELFF,TGTGCCAGCAGCCCCCGGGGTAGCGGGAGGGCCGGGGAGCTGTTTTTT,TRBJ2-2,TRBV7-3,once,16,TRBD2
CASNLGTSGTDTQYF,TGTGCCAGCAACCTAGGGACTAGCGGCACAGATACGCAGTATTTT,TRBJ2-3,TRBV28,NA,15,TRBD2
CATSRDRGPNTEAFF,TGTGCCACCAGCAGAGATAGGGGGCCGAACACTGAAGCTTTCTTT,TRBJ1-1,TRBV15,NA,15,TRBD1
CASSLGTGGSRETQYF,TGTGCCAGCAGTCTCGGGACAGGGGGCTCGAGGGAGACCCAGTACTTC,TRBJ2-5,TRBV27,NA,16,TRBD1
CASSLGQGPTDTQYF,TGTGCCAGCAGCTTAGGGCAGGGCCCTACGGATACGCAGTATTTT,TRBJ2-3,TRBV11-3,once,15,NA
CASKPGLEGNNEQFF,TGTGCCAGCAAACCGGGACTAGAGGGGAACAATGAGCAGTTCTTC,TRBJ2-1,TRBV5-4,NA,15,TRBD2
CASSESILAGGSTDTQYF,TGCGCCAGCAGTGAGTCGATCCTAGCGGGAGGGAGCACAGATACGCAGTATTTT,TRBJ2-3,TRBV10-1,NA,18,TRBD2
CASSKGLTKNIQYF,TGTGCCAGCAGCAAAGGTCTAACCAAAAACATTCAGTACTTC,TRBJ2-4,TRBV21-1,NA,14,NA
CASSARGRGQPQHF,TGTGCCAGCAGTGCCAGGGGGCGAGGTCAGCCCCAGCATTTT,TRBJ1-5,TRBV27,NA,14,TRBD1
CASRKQGGSYTF,TGTGCCAGCAGAAAACAGGGAGGGAGCTACACCTTC,TRBJ1-2,TRBV6-6,NA,12,NA
CASSLPDTQYF,TGTGCCAGTAGTCTCCCAGATACGCAGTATTTT,TRBJ2-3,TRBV19,once,11,NA
CASSFVMGGPPYEQYF,TGTGCCAGCAGCTTTGTTATGGGGGGGCCCCCTTACGAGCAGTACTTC,TRBJ2-7,TRBV7-9,NA,16,NA
CASSSQQRGEQFF,TGTGCCAGCAGCTCCCAGCAACGGGGTGAGCAGTTCTTC,TRBJ2-1,TRBV7-2,NA,13,NA